This TCR beta chain was observed in a study of blood T cell repertoires in COVID-19. Trimming took off 3 bases at V and 13 bases at J, with 18 bases between the two ends. The CDR3 runs 14 residues. Germline values: CDR1 SNHLY, CDR2 FYNNEI. Authors' analysis steps: Reference gene primer amplification gave estimated nucleated cell counts. TCRdb keeps only in-frame clones here, not all; method: immunoSEQ multiplex PCR. That table furnishes V, J and clone size, whereas the DNA furnished D and trimming. The sample has 450,000 or so clones, roughly 89% seen once. The source material was peripheral blood. The rearrangement joins TRBV2 to TRBJ2-2, with D possibly matching TRBD1 (5 bases). The source is a man aged 18 to 30 with COVID-19, enrolled during active disease. CDR3 DNA sequence: TGTGCCAGCAGTGAGCAGGGCTCGCAGTACCTGCTGTTTTTT. Amino acid sequence: CASSEQGSQYLLFF.